The 29 T cell receptor beta chains below all came from one sample that was sequenced in a study of blood T cell repertoires in COVID-19. Profiled with immunoSEQ multiplex PCR; TCRdb holds only in-frame clones, not every one. The table shows about 100,000 clones, with roughly 80% occurring only once. The sample taken for sequencing was peripheral blood. The receptor source for this set is a man of 80 years or more with COVID-19, enrolled during active disease.

The gene calls are TRBV7-2 and TRBJ1-1, with TRBD1 as a possible D gene (5 bases). Germline V CDR1 and CDR2: SGHTA, FQGNSA. Trimming shortened V by 5 bases and J by 1 base, and 11 bases separated the two germline ends. This CDR3 contains 14 residues. CDR3 region: CASSPETANTEAFF. The DNA for the CDR3 is TGTGCCAGCAGCCCCGAGACAGCGAACACTGAAGCTTTCTTT. Based on the CDR3 plus reference TRBV7-2 and TRBJ1-1, the full variable domain is GAGVSQSPSNKVTEKGKDVELRCDPISGHTALYWYRQSLGQGLEFLIYFQGNSAPDKSGLPSDRFSAERTGGSVSTLTIQRTQQEDSAVYLCASSPETANTEAFFGQGTRLTVV.

This clone came up once. The V call is TRBV6-1, the J call TRBJ1-1, with TRBD1 as a possible D gene (5 bases). Germline lookup yields CDR1 MNHNS and CDR2 SASEGT. The ends were cut back, 2 bases at V and 0 bases at J, with 19 bases in the middle. The CDR3 totals 18 residues. In DNA, the CDR3 is TGTGCCAGCAGTGAACTTTCGTCTTGGGCAGGGTTGAACACTGAAGCTTTCTTT. Amino acid sequence: CASSELSSWAGLNTEAFF.

The chain is built from TRBV11-1 and TRBJ1-2; D might be TRBD1 (5 bases). Germline V CDR1 and CDR2: SGHAT, FQDESV (reference sequence). This CDR3 comprises 15 residues. The V end was cut by 5 bases, the J end by 8 bases, with 21 bases between. Written as DNA, the CDR3 is TGTGCCAGCAGCCTGATACAGGTGGGCCAAATGGGCTACACCTTC. Protein: CASSLIQVGQMGYTF.

The chain carries TRBV11-3 and TRBJ2-2, with TRBD1 matching over 7 bases. Trimming took 4 bases from V and 3 from J; bases not matched to a gene: 5. Germline CDR1 reads SGHNT; CDR2 reads YENEEA. There are 15 residues in the CDR3. CDR3 loop: CASSSSQGYTGELFF. DNA for the CDR3: TGTGCCAGCAGCTCCTCACAGGGGTACACCGGGGAGCTGTTTTTT.

CDR3 region: CATSDSESGMKKSYEQYF. The CDR3 DNA is TGTGCCACCAGTGACTCTGAGTCGGGGATGAAAAAATCCTACGAGCAGTACTTC. The chain recombines TRBV24-1 with TRBJ2-7, with a tentative D call TRBD2 (5 bases). This CDR3 spans 18 amino acids. Per the germline V gene, CDR1 is KGHDR and CDR2 is SFDVKD. V was shortened by 4 bases and J by 1 base, with 22 bases between the two germline ends.

CDR3 in amino acids: CASIGGVTDTQYF. For the CDR3, the DNA is TGTGCCAGCATAGGAGGAGTCACAGATACGCAGTATTTT. The genes are TRBV3-1 (or the pseudogene TRBV3-2) and TRBJ2-3, with D possibly matching TRBD2 (5 bases). From germline, CDR1 is LGHDT and CDR2 YNNKEL (reference sequence). This CDR3 spans 13 amino acids. With 7 bases removed from V and 2 bases from J, the gap between germline ends came to 10 bases.

This clone has just one count. This rearrangement joins TRBV10-3 to TRBJ1-1; D possibly corresponds to TRBD1 (6 bases). Germline assignment: CDR1 ENHRY and CDR2 SYGVKD. This CDR3 comprises 12 residues. Trimming took 4 bases from V and 5 from J, leaving 8 bases between them. DNA of the CDR3: TGTGCCATCAGTGGAGGGGGAACTGAAGCTTTCTTT. Its translation is CAISGGGTEAFF.

The CDR3 bases are TGTGCCAGCAGCGTAGCTATGAGGTCAGGGGGGTCCTACGAGCAGTACTTC. Protein: CASSVAMRSGGSYEQYF. The rearrangement links TRBV9 to TRBJ2-7; possibly TRBD1 for D (7 bases). V lost 0 bases and J 1 base, leaving 17 bases between the germline ends. CDR1 is SGDLS, CDR2 YYNGEE, per germline. The CDR3 totals 17 residues.

This chain joins TRBV5-1 and TRBJ1-6, with D maybe TRBD1 (6 bases). Germline lookup yields CDR1 SGHRS and CDR2 YFSETQ. V was cut by 1 base and J by 5 bases, with 13 bases left in between. The CDR3 is 16 residues long. CDR3 in DNA: TGCGCCAGCAGCTTGAGGGCCGGGACAAATAATTCACCCCTCCACTTT. This codes for CASSLRAGTNNSPLHF.

This clone was seen repeatedly, ten times or more. Other DNA sequences in this sample translate to the same CDR3. The V call is TRBV7-2, the J call TRBJ2-1; 10 bases agree with TRBD1. The V gene end was trimmed by 4 bases and the J gene end by 8 bases; junction bases not matched to a gene: 8. In germline, CDR1 is SGHTA, CDR2 FQGNSA. CDR3 length equals 15 residues. The CDR3 nucleotides are TGTGCCAGCAGCTCTCAGACAGGGGGCCTTGATGAGCAGTTCTTC. This gives the protein CASSSQTGGLDEQFF. The variable domain in full, with the rest retrieved from reference TRBV7-2 and TRBJ2-1, is GAGVSQSPSNKVTEKGKDVELRCDPISGHTALYWYRQSLGQGLEFLIYFQGNSAPDKSGLPSDRFSAERTGGSVSTLTIQRTQQEDSAVYLCASSSQTGGLDEQFFGPGTRLTVL.

V is TRBV19 and J is TRBJ1-2, with a possible D match to TRBD1 (5 bases). The V gene's germline CDR1 is LNHDA and CDR2 SQIVND (reference sequence). The CDR3 has 14 residues. V lost 4 bases and J lost 4, with 13 bases in between. Written as DNA, the CDR3 is TGTGCCAGTAGTAAGACGGGGGAGTCCTATGGCTACACCTTC. Translating gives CASSKTGESYGYTF.

J is TRBJ2-2 and V is TRBV7-2, with 10 bases matching TRBD2. Germline V gene sequence: CDR1 SGHTA, CDR2 FQGNSA. The ends lost 1 base at V and 7 bases at J; junction bases unmatched: 3. The CDR3 has 15 residues. CDR3 bases: TGTGCCAGCAGCTTAGTTACTAGCGGGATCGGGGAGCTGTTTTTT. Its translation: CASSLVTSGIGELFF.

V and J are TRBV30 and TRBJ1-2, with 9 bases lining up with TRBD1. Germline assignment: CDR1 GTSNPN and CDR2 SVGIG (reference sequence). This CDR3 is 14 amino acids long. V trimming: 1 base; J trimming: 4 bases; junction bases outside the gene matches: 4. CDR3 amino acids: CAWSEQGAPYGYTF. DNA for the CDR3: TGTGCCTGGAGTGAACAGGGGGCCCCCTATGGCTACACCTTC.

V usage is TRBV9 and J usage is TRBJ2-7, with a possible D match to TRBD1 (6 bases). CDR3 size: 14 residues. V was pared by 4 bases and J by 4 bases, with 15 bases between. Per the germline V gene, CDR1 is SGDLS and CDR2 is YYNGEE. CDR3 bases: TGTGCCAGCAGCCCCCGGACAGAAGGGTACGAGCAGTACTTC. Translation: CASSPRTEGYEQYF.

The chain has TRBV11-2 and TRBJ1-5; a possible D gene is TRBD1 (6 bases). CDR3 length: 15 amino acids. Germline CDR1 reads SGHAT; CDR2 reads FQNNGV. Trimming took 5 bases from V and 6 from J, leaving 17 bases between them. Written as DNA, the CDR3 is TGTGCCAGCAGCCTCGCCTCAGGGGTGGGTCAGCCCCAGCATTTT. Its protein is CASSLASGVGQPQHF.

This sequence joins TRBV7-2 and TRBJ2-1, with D possibly being TRBD2 (6 bases). Germline CDR1 is SGHTA and CDR2 is FQGNSA. V lost 3 bases and J lost 9, with 15 bases in between. This CDR3 spans 14 amino acids. In nucleotides, the CDR3 is TGTGCCAGCAGCTTGGCGCGGGGAAGCGTTGAGCAGTTCTTC. Amino acid sequence: CASSLARGSVEQFF.

This clone was seen a handful of times. The chain combines TRBV11-1 with TRBJ2-2, with a tentative D call TRBD1 (6 bases). V was trimmed by 1 base and J by 7 bases, leaving 16 bases between them. CDR1 and CDR2 from the germline V gene are SGHAT and FQDESV (reference sequence). The CDR3 is made up of 16 amino acids. CDR3 sequence reads: CASSLDGTFLGGELFF. CDR3 nucleotides: TGTGCCAGCAGCTTAGACGGGACATTTTTGGGCGGGGAGCTGTTTTTT. Full variable domain (outside the CDR3, taken from reference TRBV11-1 and TRBJ2-2): EAEVAQSPRYKITEKSQAVAFWCDPISGHATLYWYRQILGQGPELLVQFQDESVVDDSQLPKDRFSAERLKGVDSTLKIQPAELGDSAMYLCASSLDGTFLGGELFFGEGSRLTVL.

The table lists this clone with a count of one. This chain uses TRBV7-2 with TRBJ2-1; D ambiguous. The ends were cut back, 1 base at V and 0 bases at J, with 7 bases in the middle. The CDR3 runs 15 residues. Germline assignment: CDR1 SGHTA and CDR2 FQGNSA. CDR3 nucleotides: TGTGCCAGCAGCTTAGGTATGAGCTCCTACAATGAGCAGTTCTTC. It specifies CASSLGMSSYNEQFF. Filled out from reference TRBV7-2 and TRBJ2-1, the complete variable domain reads GAGVSQSPSNKVTEKGKDVELRCDPISGHTALYWYRQSLGQGLEFLIYFQGNSAPDKSGLPSDRFSAERTGGSVSTLTIQRTQQEDSAVYLCASSLGMSSYNEQFFGPGTRLTVL.

The V call is TRBV7-8, the J call TRBJ1-1; 8 bases match TRBD1. Germline CDR1 is SGHVS and CDR2 is FQNEAQ. V dropped 2 bases and J dropped 8; count of bases not matched to a gene: 13. CDR3 length: 16 residues. CDR3 in amino acids: CASSLIRGRGWTEAFF. CDR3 DNA: TGTGCCAGCAGCTTAATCAGGGGGCGCGGTTGGACAGAAGCTTTCTTT.

The chain combines TRBV28 with TRBJ1-1; D is possibly TRBD1 (6 bases). The CDR3 contains 14 residues. Per germline, CDR1 MDHEN and CDR2 SYDVKM. Trimming removed 4 bases from V and 3 bases from J, with 12 bases in between. CDR3 bases: TGTGCCAGCAGTTCACAGGGTAGTCACACTGAAGCTTTCTTT. This translates into CASSSQGSHTEAFF.

The CDR3 sequence: CASSLARGQETQYF. DNA of the CDR3: TGTGCCAGCAGCTTAGCCAGGGGCCAAGAGACCCAGTACTTC. V and J are TRBV7-9 and TRBJ2-5; weak D call: TRBD1 (6 bases). CDR3 length equals 14 residues. Trimming shortened V by 0 bases and J by 1 base, and 6 bases separated the two germline ends. Germline-derived CDR1 and CDR2 are SEHNR and FQNEAQ (reference sequence).

The rearrangement uses TRBV2 and TRBJ2-7, with D tentatively TRBD2 (6 bases). The V end was cut by 6 bases, the J end by 5 bases, with 20 bases between. Germline V gives CDR1 SNHLY, CDR2 FYNNEI. The CDR3 loop spans 15 amino acids. The DNA of the CDR3 is TGTGCCAGCAGGACTGCGGGACTGAGTAGGAACGAGCAGTACTTC. Protein product: CASRTAGLSRNEQYF.

This rearrangement joins TRBV11-3 to TRBJ1-1; D not resolved. Looked up from germline, CDR1 is SGHNT and CDR2 is YENEEA. The CDR3 runs to 15 residues. Between the trimmed V and J ends, which lost 5 bases and 1 base, there was a span of 14 bases. The CDR3 reads CASSRRQNSNTEAFF. CDR3 DNA: TGTGCCAGCAGCCGACGACAAAACTCGAACACTGAAGCTTTCTTT.

J is TRBJ2-7 and V is TRBV13; 8 positions agree with TRBD2. V lost 1 base and J lost 6; bases outside the gene matches: 11. Germline CDR1 and CDR2: PRHDT and FYEKMQ (reference sequence). CDR3 length equals 16 residues. As DNA, the CDR3 is TGTGCCAGCAGCTTAGCGGACCGGACTAGCATGGGCGAGCAGTACTTC. Protein: CASSLADRTSMGEQYF.

The chain uses TRBV27 and TRBJ2-1; 9 nucleotides line up with TRBD1. The CDR3 is made up of 17 amino acids. V gave up 5 bases and J gave up 7 bases; unmatched junction bases: 15. Per germline, CDR1 MNHEY and CDR2 SMNVEV (reference sequence). CDR3 in DNA: TGTGCCAGCAGTCGTCTCCCCCCGGGACAGGGAATAAATGAGCAGTTCTTC. Residues: CASSRLPPGQGINEQFF.

The chain has TRBV28 and TRBJ2-4, with a tentative D call TRBD2 (6 bases). Germline V gives CDR1 MDHEN, CDR2 SYDVKM. The CDR3 covers 15 residues. Trimming pared 6 bases from V and 0 bases from J, leaving 12 bases between. CDR3 bases: TGTGCCAGCAGCGGACTAAGCCTAGCCAAAAACATTCAGTACTTC. Translating it yields CASSGLSLAKNIQYF.

The chain combines TRBV10-2 with TRBJ2-2, with D unresolved. V was clipped by 6 bases and J by 4 bases, with 9 bases between them. From germline, CDR1 is WSHSY and CDR2 SAAADI. The CDR3 runs to 13 residues. CDR3 in DNA: TGCGCCAGCAGGCAACAGATCACCGGGGAGCTGTTTTTT. Translation: CASRQQITGELFF.

V usage is TRBV11-1 and J usage is TRBJ1-6; TRBD1 matches at 7 bases. The CDR3 totals 16 residues. V was clipped by 4 bases and J by 6 bases; unmatched bases: 9. Per germline, CDR1 SGHAT and CDR2 FQDESV (reference sequence). CDR3 nucleotides: TGTGCCAGCAGCTCGAATTACAGGGGAGGTAATTCACCCCTCCACTTT. Protein product: CASSSNYRGGNSPLHF.

This clone has a single count. The J gene is TRBJ2-3, the V gene TRBV29-1, with D possibly matching TRBD1 (6 bases). CDR1 is SQVTM, CDR2 ANQGSEA, per germline. The V end lost 6 bases, the J end lost 3 bases, and 13 bases lay between the germline ends. The CDR3 runs 13 residues. The CDR3 protein is CSVGARGTDTQYF. The DNA for the CDR3 is TGCAGCGTGGGGGCACGAGGGACAGATACGCAGTATTTT.